The clone carrying this T cell receptor (beta chain) was picked up one time. The antigen is unknown. Using immunoSEQ multiplex PCR, the repertoire was profiled, and TCRdb retains in-frame clones only, with some absent. Of more than 85,000 clones listed, roughly 87% are singletons. The data are from a study of T cell responses to AZD1222 COVID-19 vaccine. Germline loops: CDR1 MDHEN, CDR2 SYDVKM. V was shortened by 6 bases and J by 4 bases, with 15 bases between the two germline ends. This CDR3 is 15 amino acids long. Study observations and caveats: Donor demographics were predominantly white British with a female majority; clonal diversity may be underestimated. In all cases, repertoires were sampled only after the peak T cell response. Within unmutated variant regions lay the reported targets of nearly half of spike-specific TCRs.

The receptor was derived from an adult who received the AZD1222 COVID-19 vaccine. V and J are TRBV28 and TRBJ1-4; no clear D. Here the sequenced sample was peripheral blood, taken 28 days after the second AZD1222 dose. CDR3 residues: CASSSLRQNNEKLFF. CDR3 in DNA: TGTGCCAGCAGCTCACTTCGGCAGAATAATGAAAAACTGTTTTTT.